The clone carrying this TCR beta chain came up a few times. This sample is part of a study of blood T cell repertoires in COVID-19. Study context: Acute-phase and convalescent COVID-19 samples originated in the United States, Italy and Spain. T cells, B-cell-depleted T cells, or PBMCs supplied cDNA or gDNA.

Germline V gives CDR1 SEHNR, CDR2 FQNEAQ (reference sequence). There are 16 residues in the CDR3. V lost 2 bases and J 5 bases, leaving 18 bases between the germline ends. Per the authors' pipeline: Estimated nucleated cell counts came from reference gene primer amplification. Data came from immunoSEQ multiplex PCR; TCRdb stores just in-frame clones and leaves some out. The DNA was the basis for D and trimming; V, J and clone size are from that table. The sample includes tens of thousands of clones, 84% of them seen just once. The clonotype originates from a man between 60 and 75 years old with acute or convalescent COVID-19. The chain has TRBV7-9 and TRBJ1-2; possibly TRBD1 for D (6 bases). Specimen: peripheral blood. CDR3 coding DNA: TGTGCCAGCAGCTTACTTCCCGTACAGGGAAATTATGGCTACACCTTC. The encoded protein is CASSLLPVQGNYGYTF.